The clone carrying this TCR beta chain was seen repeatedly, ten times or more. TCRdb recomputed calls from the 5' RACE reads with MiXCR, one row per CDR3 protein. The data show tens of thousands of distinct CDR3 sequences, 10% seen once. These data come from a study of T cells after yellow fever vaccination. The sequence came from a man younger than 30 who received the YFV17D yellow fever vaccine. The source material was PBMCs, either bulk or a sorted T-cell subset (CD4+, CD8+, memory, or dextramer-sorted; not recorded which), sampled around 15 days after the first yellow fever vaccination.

The CDR3 protein is CASSALGVNNEQFF. CDR3 DNA sequence: TGTGCCAGCAGTGCCTTAGGGGTTAACAATGAGCAGTTCTTC. The chain couples TRBV6-1 to TRBJ2-1, with a weak D call TRBD1 (5 bases). The ends were cut back, 4 bases at V and 5 bases at J, with 12 bases in the middle. CDR1 and CDR2 (germline): MNHNS, SASEGT. This CDR3 comprises 14 residues.